What follows are 17 T cell receptor beta chains derived from one specimen sequenced in a study of cytomegalovirus exposure and HLA in healthy donors (dated by TCRdb to 2016 to 2017). Library preparation employed the immunoSEQ multiplex PCR assay. A mixture of 60 forward primers for TCR Vbeta segments and 13 reverse primers for TCR Jbeta segments was used in the multiplex PCR. As stored in TCRdb, this immuneACCESS dataset retains in-frame rearrangements with V and J assigned. A fraction of the clones does not appear; measured against another copy, unresolved V genes explain less than half of the discrepancy, and the remainder lacks a known reason. The sample table lists some 150,000 clones, roughly 83% of them with a count of one. The top ten clones comprise 3% to 4% of the sample. The specimen was PBMCs. The receptor set was obtained from a human donor in good health.

The chain is built from TRBV5-4 and TRBJ2-2; 9 positions agree with TRBD1. CDR3 length: 15 residues. The trim removed 4 bases at V and 5 bases at J, leaving 6 bases unmatched. The germline gives CDR1 SGHNT, CDR2 YYREEE (reference sequence). The CDR3 sequence is CASSPWGTGTGELFF. Written as DNA, the CDR3 is TGTGCCAGCAGCCCGTGGGGGACAGGGACCGGGGAGCTGTTTTTT.

The V and J genes are TRBV6-6 and TRBJ2-7, with 8 nucleotides matching TRBD1. The CDR3 covers 14 residues. V was pared by 6 bases and J by 3 bases, with 7 bases of the junction left unmatched. From germline, CDR1 is MNHNY and CDR2 SVGAGI (reference sequence). The CDR3 is CASRDRGRVYEQYF. Written as DNA, the CDR3 is TGTGCCAGCAGAGACAGGGGAAGAGTCTACGAGCAGTACTTC.

The chain has TRBV2 and TRBJ1-2; a possible D gene is TRBD1 (5 bases). Germline V CDR1 and CDR2: SNHLY, FYNNEI. This CDR3 has 14 amino acids. The V and J ends lost 3 bases and 4 bases respectively, with 12 bases between them. CDR3 protein: CASSEAGMIYGYTF. CDR3 coding DNA: TGTGCCAGCAGTGAGGCAGGGATGATCTATGGCTACACCTTC.

This clone was counted between two and nine times. This chain uses TRBV27 with TRBJ2-3; 14 positions match TRBD2. This CDR3 is built from 15 residues. After removal of 6 bases from V and 5 bases from J, the junction contained 4 bases not matched to a gene. The germline V gene has CDR1 MNHEY and CDR2 SMNVEV (reference sequence). The DNA of the CDR3 is TGTGCCAGCAGGACTAGCGGGAGGGCTGGAGATACGCAGTATTTT. Translation gives CASRTSGRAGDTQYF.

This clone appeared once. This rearrangement joins TRBV9 to TRBJ2-1, with 10 bases fitting TRBD2. The V segment lost 2 bases and the J segment 10 bases; nucleotides outside the gene matches: 6. This CDR3 comprises 14 residues. Germline lookup yields CDR1 SGDLS and CDR2 YYNGEE. CDR3 in amino acids: CASSVPSGSAEQFF. The CDR3, as DNA: TGTGCCAGCAGCGTCCCTAGCGGGAGCGCCGAGCAGTTCTTC.

This chain links TRBV7-2 with TRBJ1-5; 8 nucleotides line up with TRBD1. Germline V CDR1 and CDR2: SGHTA, FQGNSA. The CDR3 spans 14 residues. V dropped 5 bases and J dropped 6; count of bases not matched to a gene: 6. The DNA of the CDR3 is TGTGCCAGCAGCGCGGACAGGGCAGGTCAGCCCCAGCATTTT. It encodes CASSADRAGQPQHF.

CDR3 loop: CASSGTGGKSYGYTF. The CDR3 DNA follows: TGTGCCAGCAGTGGGACAGGGGGTAAAAGCTATGGCTACACCTTC. The rearrangement links TRBV6-5 to TRBJ1-2; 11 bases are a match to TRBD1. The CDR3 is made up of 15 amino acids. V gave up 5 bases and J gave up 4 bases; unmatched junction bases: 6. Germline lookup yields CDR1 MNHEY and CDR2 SVGAGI.

The V and J genes are TRBV7-9 and TRBJ2-7; the match to TRBD1 covers 7 bases. Germline V lookup: CDR1 SEHNR, CDR2 FQNEAQ (reference sequence). CDR3 size: 14 residues. J lost 3 bases, V lost 8 bases, and 10 bases had no gene match. CDR3 in DNA: TGTGCCAGCGGTCGCGACAGGGCCATCTACGAGCAGTACTTC. Amino acids: CASGRDRAIYEQYF.

The rearrangement joins TRBV9 to TRBJ1-1; no clear D. Germline loops: CDR1 SGDLS, CDR2 YYNGEE. The CDR3 length is 13 residues. The V end lost 3 bases, the J end lost 5 bases, and 11 bases lay between the germline ends. The CDR3 coding sequence is TGTGCCAGCAGCGCGATCGGGAGGACTGAAGCTTTCTTT. It translates to CASSAIGRTEAFF.

The chain combines TRBV28 with TRBJ2-7; D is unresolved. CDR1 and CDR2 from the germline V gene are MDHEN and SYDVKM. The CDR3 consists of 14 residues. With 2 bases removed from V and 1 base from J, the gap between germline ends came to 9 bases. The CDR3 protein is CASSLGRLSYEQYF. CDR3 nucleotide sequence: TGTGCCAGCAGTTTAGGCCGACTTTCCTACGAGCAGTACTTC.

The V and J genes are TRBV7-2 and TRBJ2-3; 9 bases map to TRBD2. The length of the CDR3 is 19 residues. The germline gives CDR1 SGHTA, CDR2 FQGNSA. V lost 5 bases and J lost 3; bases outside the gene matches: 18. The chain's CDR3 is CASSPWGGRAGERTDTQYF. Here the CDR3 DNA reads TGTGCCAGCAGCCCGTGGGGCGGGAGGGCCGGAGAGAGAACAGATACGCAGTATTTT.

The chain uses TRBV7-2 and TRBJ1-2; D ambiguous. The CDR3 totals 14 residues. Germline CDR1 reads SGHTA; CDR2 reads FQGNSA. Trimming pared 5 bases from V and 4 bases from J, leaving 14 bases between. The CDR3 DNA sequence: TGTGCCAGCAGCGATGGACGCGGGGTCTATGGCTACACCTTC. It encodes CASSDGRGVYGYTF.

The chain combines TRBV28 with TRBJ2-7; unclear D gene. Looked up from germline, CDR1 is MDHEN and CDR2 is SYDVKM. V lost 7 bases, J lost 3 bases, and 16 bases lay in between. The CDR3 extends over 14 amino acids. This chain's CDR3 is CASTSDPPIYEQYF. The CDR3 DNA follows: TGTGCCAGCACCTCAGATCCCCCCATCTACGAGCAGTACTTC.

J is TRBJ1-2 and V is TRBV7-8; D possibly corresponds to TRBD1 (5 bases). Germline V lookup: CDR1 SGHVS, CDR2 FQNEAQ. Between the trimmed V and J ends, which lost 5 bases and 2 bases, there was a span of 12 bases. The CDR3 is 14 amino acids. The chain's CDR3 is CASSQARVNYGYTF. The CDR3 DNA sequence: TGTGCCAGCAGCCAGGCCAGGGTAAACTATGGCTACACCTTC.

The chain carries TRBV7-6 and TRBJ2-1, with 10 bases fitting TRBD1. This CDR3 is 16 amino acids long. With 4 bases clipped from V and 2 bases from J, the junction kept 5 bases outside the gene matches. Germline loops: CDR1 SGHVS, CDR2 FNYEAQ. The CDR3 loop is CASSSTGGNPYNEQFF. The CDR3 DNA is TGTGCCAGCAGCTCGACAGGGGGCAACCCCTACAATGAGCAGTTCTTC.

This chain connects TRBV5-6 to TRBJ2-2, with D maybe TRBD2 (6 bases). V lost 2 bases to trimming and J lost 0 bases, with 11 bases between them. The CDR3 is made up of 16 amino acids. Germline assignment: CDR1 SGHDT and CDR2 YYEEEE. The CDR3 DNA is TGTGCCAGCAGCTTCATTACGGGGGCGAACACCGGGGAGCTGTTTTTT. Amino acid sequence: CASSFITGANTGELFF.

This sequence joins TRBV5-8 and TRBJ1-1; 9 nucleotides agree with TRBD1. Trimming took 1 base from V and 1 from J; bases not matched to a gene: 5. Germline-derived CDR1 and CDR2 are SGHTS and YDEGEE. The CDR3 sequence is 16 residues long. The CDR3 DNA reads as TGTGCCAGCAGCTTGAGACGGGGACAGGGGAACACTGAAGCTTTCTTT. It codes for CASSLRRGQGNTEAFF.